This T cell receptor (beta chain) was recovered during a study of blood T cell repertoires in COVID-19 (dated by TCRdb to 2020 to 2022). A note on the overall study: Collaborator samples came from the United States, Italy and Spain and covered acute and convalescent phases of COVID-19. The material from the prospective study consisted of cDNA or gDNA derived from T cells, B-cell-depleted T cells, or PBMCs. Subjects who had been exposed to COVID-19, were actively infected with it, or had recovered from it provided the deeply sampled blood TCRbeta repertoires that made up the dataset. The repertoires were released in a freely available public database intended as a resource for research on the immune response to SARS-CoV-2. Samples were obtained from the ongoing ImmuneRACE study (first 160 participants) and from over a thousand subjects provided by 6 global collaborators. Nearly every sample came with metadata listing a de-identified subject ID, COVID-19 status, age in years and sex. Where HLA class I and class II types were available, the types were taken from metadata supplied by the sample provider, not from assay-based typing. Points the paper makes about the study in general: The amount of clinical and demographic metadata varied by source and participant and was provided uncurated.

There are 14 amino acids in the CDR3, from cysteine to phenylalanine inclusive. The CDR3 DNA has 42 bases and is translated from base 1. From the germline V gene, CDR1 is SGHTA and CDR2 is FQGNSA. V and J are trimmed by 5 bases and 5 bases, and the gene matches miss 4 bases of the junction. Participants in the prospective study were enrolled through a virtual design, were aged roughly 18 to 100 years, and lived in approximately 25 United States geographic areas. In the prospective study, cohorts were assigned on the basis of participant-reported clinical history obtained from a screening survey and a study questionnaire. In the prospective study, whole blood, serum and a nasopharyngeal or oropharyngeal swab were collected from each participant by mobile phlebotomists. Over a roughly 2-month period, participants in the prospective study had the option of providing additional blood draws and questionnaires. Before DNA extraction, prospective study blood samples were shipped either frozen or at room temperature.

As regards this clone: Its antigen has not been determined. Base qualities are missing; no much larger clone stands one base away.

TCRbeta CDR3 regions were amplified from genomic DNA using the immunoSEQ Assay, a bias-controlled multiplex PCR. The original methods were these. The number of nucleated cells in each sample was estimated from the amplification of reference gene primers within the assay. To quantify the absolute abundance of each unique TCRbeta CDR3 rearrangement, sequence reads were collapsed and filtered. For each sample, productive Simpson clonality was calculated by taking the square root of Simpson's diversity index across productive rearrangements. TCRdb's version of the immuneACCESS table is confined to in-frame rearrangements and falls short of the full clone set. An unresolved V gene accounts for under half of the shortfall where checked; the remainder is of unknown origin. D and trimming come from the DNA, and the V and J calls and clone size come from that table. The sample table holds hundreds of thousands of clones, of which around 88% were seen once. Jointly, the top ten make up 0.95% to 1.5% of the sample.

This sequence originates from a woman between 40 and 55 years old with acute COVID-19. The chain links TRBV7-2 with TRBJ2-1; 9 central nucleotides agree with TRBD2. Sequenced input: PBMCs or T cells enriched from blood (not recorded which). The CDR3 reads CASSPGLANNEQFF. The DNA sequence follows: TGTGCCAGCAGCCCCGGACTAGCGAACAATGAGCAGTTCTTC.